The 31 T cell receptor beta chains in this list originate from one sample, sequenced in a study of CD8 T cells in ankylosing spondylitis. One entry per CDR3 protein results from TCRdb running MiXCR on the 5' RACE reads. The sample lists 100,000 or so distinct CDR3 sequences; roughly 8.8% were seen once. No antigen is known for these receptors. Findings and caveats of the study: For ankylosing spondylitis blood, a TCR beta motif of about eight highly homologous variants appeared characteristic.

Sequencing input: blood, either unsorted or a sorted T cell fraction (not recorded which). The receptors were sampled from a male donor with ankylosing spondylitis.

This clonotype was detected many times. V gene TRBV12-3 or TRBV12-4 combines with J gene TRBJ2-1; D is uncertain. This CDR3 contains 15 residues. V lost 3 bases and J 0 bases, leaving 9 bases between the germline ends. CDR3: CASSFVVSSYNEQFF. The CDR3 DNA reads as TGTGCCAGCAGTTTTGTGGTTAGCTCCTACAATGAGCAGTTCTTC.

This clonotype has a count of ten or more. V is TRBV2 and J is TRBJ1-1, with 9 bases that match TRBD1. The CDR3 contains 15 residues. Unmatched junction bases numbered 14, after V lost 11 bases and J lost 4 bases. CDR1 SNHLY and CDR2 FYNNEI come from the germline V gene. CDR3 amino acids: CAGNEPTDRGTEAFF. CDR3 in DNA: TGTGCCGGTAATGAACCGACGGACAGGGGCACTGAAGCTTTCTTT.

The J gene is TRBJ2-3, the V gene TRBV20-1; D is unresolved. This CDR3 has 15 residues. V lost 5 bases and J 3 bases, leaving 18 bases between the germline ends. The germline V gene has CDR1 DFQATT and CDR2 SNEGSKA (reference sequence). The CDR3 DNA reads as TGCAGTGCTTCCCCATGGCTAGAGGAGACAGATACGCAGTATTTT. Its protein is CSASPWLEETDTQYF.

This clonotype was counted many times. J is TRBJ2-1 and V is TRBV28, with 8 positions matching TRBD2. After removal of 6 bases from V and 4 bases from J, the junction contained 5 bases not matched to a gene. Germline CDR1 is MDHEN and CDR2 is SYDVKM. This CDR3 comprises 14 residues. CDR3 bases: TGTGCCAGCAGCCCGACTAGCGAGTACAATGAGCAGTTCTTC. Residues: CASSPTSEYNEQFF.

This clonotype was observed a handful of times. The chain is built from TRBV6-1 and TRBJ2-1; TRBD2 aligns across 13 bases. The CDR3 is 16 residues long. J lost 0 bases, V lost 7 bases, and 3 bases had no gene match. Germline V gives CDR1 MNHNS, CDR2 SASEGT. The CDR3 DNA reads TGTGCCAGCATCCGGACTAGCGGGAGCTCCTACAATGAGCAGTTCTTC. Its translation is CASIRTSGSSYNEQFF.

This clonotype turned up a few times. The CDR3 loop reads CASSLYGQGAGNEQFF. The CDR3 DNA sequence: TGTGCCAGCAGTTTGTATGGGCAGGGGGCAGGGAATGAGCAGTTCTTC. This sequence joins TRBV12-3 or TRBV12-4 and TRBJ2-1, with 8 bases matching TRBD1. The CDR3 loop spans 16 amino acids. Trimming at V came to 3 bases and at J to 7 bases, leaving 11 bases not matched to a gene.

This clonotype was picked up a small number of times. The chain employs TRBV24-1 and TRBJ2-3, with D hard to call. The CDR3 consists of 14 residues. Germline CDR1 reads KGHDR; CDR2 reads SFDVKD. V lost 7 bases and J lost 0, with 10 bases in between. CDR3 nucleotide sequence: TGTGCCACCAGCCCCCGTGCGAGCACAGATACGCAGTATTTT. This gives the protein CATSPRASTDTQYF.

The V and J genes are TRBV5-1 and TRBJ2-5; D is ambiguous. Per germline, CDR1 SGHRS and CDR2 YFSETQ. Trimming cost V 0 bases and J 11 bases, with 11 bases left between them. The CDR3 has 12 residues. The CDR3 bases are TGCGCCAGCAGCTTGGCCCACAAGGAACAGTACTTC. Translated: CASSLAHKEQYF.

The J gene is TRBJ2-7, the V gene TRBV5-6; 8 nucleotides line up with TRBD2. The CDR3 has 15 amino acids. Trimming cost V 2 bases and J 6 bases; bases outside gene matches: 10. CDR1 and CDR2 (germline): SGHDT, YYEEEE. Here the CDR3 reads CASSFGLLAGSEQYF. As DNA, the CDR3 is TGTGCCAGCAGCTTCGGGCTCCTAGCGGGTAGCGAGCAGTACTTC.

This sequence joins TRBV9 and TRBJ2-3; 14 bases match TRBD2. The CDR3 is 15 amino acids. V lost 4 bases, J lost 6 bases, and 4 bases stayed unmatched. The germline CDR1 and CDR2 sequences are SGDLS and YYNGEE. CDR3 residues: CASSSGLAGADTQYF. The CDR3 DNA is TGTGCCAGCAGCTCGGGACTAGCGGGAGCCGATACGCAGTATTTT.

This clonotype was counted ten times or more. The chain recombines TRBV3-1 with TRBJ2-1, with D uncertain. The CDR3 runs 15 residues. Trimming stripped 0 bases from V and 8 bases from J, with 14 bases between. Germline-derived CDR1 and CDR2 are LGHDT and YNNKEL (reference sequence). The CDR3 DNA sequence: TGTGCCAGCAGCCAAGAAATAGGGAAAACCCATGAGCAGTTCTTC. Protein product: CASSQEIGKTHEQFF.

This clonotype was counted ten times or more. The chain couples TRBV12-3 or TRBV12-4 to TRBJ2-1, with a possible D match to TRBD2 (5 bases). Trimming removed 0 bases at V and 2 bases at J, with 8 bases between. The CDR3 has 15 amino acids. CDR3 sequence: CASSLAGAPYNEQFF. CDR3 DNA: TGTGCCAGCAGTTTAGCGGGAGCCCCCTACAATGAGCAGTTCTTC.

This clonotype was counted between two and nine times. In DNA form, the CDR3 reads TGCAGTGCTAGAGGAGAGAGGAGGAGCTCCTACAATGAGCAGTTCTTC. Amino acids: CSARGERRSSYNEQFF. This chain connects TRBV20-1 to TRBJ2-1, with D possibly being TRBD2 (5 bases). CDR1 and CDR2 (germline): DFQATT, SNEGSKA (reference sequence). Trimming left V 1 base short and J 0 bases short, with 13 bases between. This CDR3 is built from 16 residues.

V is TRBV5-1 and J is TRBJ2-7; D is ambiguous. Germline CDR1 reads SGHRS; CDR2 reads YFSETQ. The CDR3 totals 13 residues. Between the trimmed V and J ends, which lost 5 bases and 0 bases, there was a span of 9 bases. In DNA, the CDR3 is TGCGCCAGCAGGGAAGCCCGCTCCTACGAGCAGTACTTC. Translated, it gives CASREARSYEQYF.

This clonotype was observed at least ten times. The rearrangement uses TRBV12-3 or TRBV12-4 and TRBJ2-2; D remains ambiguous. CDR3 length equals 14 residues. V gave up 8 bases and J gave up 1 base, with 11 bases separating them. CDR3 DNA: TGTGCCAGCCTCGAGGTGGGGAACACCGGGGAGCTGTTTTTT. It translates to CASLEVGNTGELFF.

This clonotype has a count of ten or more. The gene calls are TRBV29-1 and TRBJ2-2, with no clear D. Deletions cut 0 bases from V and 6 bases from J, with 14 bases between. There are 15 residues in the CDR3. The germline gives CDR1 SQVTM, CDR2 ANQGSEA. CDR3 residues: CSVEESRQVPGELFF. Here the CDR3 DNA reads TGCAGCGTTGAAGAAAGTCGGCAGGTACCCGGGGAGCTGTTTTTT.

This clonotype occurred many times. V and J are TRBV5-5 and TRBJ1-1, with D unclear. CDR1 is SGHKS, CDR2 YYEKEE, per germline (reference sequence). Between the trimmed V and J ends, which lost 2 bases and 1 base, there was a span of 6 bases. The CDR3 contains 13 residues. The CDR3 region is CASSFAENTEAFF. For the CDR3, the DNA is TGTGCCAGCAGCTTCGCAGAGAACACTGAAGCTTTCTTT.

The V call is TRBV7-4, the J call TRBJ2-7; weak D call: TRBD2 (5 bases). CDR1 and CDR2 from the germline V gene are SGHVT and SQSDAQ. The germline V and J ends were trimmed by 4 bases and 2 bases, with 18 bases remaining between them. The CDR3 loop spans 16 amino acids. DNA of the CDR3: TGTGCCAGCAGCTCGACCGGACTCCCCCCTACCTACGAGCAGTACGTC. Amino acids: CASSSTGLPPTYEQYV.

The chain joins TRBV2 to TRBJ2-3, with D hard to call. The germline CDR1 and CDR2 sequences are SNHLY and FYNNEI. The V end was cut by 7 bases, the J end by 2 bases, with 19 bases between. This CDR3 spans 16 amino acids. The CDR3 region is CASIGEVAETTDTQYF. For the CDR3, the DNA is TGTGCCAGCATAGGTGAGGTGGCGGAGACCACAGATACGCAGTATTTT.

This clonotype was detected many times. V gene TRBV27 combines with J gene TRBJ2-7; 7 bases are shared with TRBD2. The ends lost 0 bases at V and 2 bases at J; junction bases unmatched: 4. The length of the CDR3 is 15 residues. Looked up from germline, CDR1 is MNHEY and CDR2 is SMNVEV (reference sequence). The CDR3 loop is CASSLSSGFTYEQYF. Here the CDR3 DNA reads TGTGCCAGCAGTTTATCTAGCGGGTTTACCTACGAGCAGTACTTC.

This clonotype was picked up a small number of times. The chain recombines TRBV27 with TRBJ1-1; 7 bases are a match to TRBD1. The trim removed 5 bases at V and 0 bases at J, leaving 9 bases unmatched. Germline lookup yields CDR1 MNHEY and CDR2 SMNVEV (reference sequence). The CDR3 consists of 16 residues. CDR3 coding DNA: TGTGCCAGCAGTCCCTCCGGGGGACAGTTGAACACTGAAGCTTTCTTT. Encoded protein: CASSPSGGQLNTEAFF.

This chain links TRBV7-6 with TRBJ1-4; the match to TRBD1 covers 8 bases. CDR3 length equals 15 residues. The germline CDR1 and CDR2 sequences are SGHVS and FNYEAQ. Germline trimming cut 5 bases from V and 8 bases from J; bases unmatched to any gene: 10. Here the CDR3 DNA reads TGTGCCAGCAGCCAAACGGACAGGGTTTCCGAAAAACTGTTTTTT. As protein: CASSQTDRVSEKLFF.

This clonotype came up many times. In DNA, the CDR3 is TGTGCCAGCAGTTTATTTGGGATTGCCAGTGAGCAGTTCTTC. Translated, it gives CASSLFGIASEQFF. The genes are TRBV27 and TRBJ2-1; D uncertain. V dropped 1 base and J dropped 9 bases, with 13 bases sitting between them. CDR3 length equals 14 residues. In germline, CDR1 is MNHEY, CDR2 SMNVEV (reference sequence).

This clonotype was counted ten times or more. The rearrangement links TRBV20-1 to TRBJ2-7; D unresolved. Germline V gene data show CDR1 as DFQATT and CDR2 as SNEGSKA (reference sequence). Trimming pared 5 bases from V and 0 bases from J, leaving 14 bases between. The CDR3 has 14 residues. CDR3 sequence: CSAPDNPDSYEQYF. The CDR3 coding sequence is TGCAGTGCTCCCGACAATCCGGACTCCTACGAGCAGTACTTC.

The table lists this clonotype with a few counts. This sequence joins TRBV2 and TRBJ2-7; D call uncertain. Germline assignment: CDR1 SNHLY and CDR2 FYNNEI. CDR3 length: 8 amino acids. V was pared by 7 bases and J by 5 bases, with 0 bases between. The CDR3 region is CASNEQYF. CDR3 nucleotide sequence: TGTGCCAGCAACGAGCAGTACTTC.

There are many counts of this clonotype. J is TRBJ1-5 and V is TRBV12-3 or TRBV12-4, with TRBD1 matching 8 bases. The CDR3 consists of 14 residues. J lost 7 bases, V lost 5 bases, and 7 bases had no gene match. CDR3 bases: TGTGCCAGCAGTATCCAGGGGGCGCGGCAGCCCCAGCATTTT. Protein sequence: CASSIQGARQPQHF.

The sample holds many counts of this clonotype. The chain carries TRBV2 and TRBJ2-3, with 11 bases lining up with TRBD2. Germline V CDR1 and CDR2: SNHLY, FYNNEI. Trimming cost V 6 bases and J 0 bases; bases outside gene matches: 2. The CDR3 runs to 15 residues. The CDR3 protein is CASRWTSGSTDTQYF. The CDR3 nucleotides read TGTGCCAGCAGGTGGACTAGCGGGAGCACAGATACGCAGTATTTT.

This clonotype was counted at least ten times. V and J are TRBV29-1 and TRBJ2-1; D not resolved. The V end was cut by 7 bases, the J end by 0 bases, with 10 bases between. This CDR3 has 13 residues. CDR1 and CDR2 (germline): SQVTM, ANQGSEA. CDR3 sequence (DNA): TGCAGCGACAAGGGCGGCTCCTACAATGAGCAGTTCTTC. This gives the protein CSDKGGSYNEQFF.

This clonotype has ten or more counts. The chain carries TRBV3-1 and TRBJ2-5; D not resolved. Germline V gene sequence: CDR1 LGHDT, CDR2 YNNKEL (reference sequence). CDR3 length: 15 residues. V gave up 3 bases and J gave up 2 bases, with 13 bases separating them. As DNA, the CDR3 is TGTGCCAGCAGCCACGGTGTGGTGAATCAAGAGACCCAGTACTTC. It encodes CASSHGVVNQETQYF.

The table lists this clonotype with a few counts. CDR3 bases: TGCGCCAGCAGCTATCAGGGACAGTCTGAAAAACTGTTTTTT. Protein: CASSYQGQSEKLFF. The chain joins TRBV5-1 to TRBJ1-4, with 7 positions matching TRBD1. The CDR3 consists of 14 residues. V was pared by 3 bases and J by 7 bases, with 6 bases of the junction left unmatched. CDR1 is SGHRS and CDR2 is YFSETQ in the germline V gene.

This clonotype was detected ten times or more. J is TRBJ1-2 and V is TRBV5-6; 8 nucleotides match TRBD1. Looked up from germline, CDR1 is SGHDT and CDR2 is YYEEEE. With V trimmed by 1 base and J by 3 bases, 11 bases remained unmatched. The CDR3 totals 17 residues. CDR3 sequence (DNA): TGTGCCAGCAGCTTGAGACCCGGCCAGGGGGCAGACTATGGCTACACCTTC. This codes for CASSLRPGQGADYGYTF. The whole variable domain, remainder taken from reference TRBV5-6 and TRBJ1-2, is DAGVTQSPTHLIKTRGQQVTLRCSPKSGHDTVSWYQQALGQGPQFIFQYYEEEERQRGNFPDRFSGHQFPNYSSELNVNALLLGDSALYLCASSLRPGQGADYGYTFGSGTRLTVV.